The 23 T cell receptor beta chains reported below all come from one sample, sequenced in a study of beta chain features in type 1 diabetes. The entirety of the isolated RNA underwent reverse transcription, so expressed TCRB transcripts were sequenced. The assay was immunoSEQ multiplex PCR, and TCRdb's table has in-frame clones only and misses some. The table lists roughly 170,000 clones, about an eighth of them singletons. The sequencing input was central memory CD4+ T cells from blood. These receptors were obtained from a woman aged 18 to 35 in good health.

This clone was counted only a few times. This rearrangement joins TRBV27 to TRBJ2-3, with D tentatively TRBD2 (6 bases). The germline V and J ends were trimmed by 4 bases and 2 bases, with 19 bases remaining between them. The CDR3 runs 17 residues. Germline assignment: CDR1 MNHEY and CDR2 SMNVEV (reference sequence). This chain's CDR3 is CASSYVPSVEVTDTQYF. CDR3 sequence (DNA): TGTGCCAGCAGTTACGTGCCTAGCGTAGAAGTCACAGATACGCAGTATTTT.

The V and J genes are TRBV28 and TRBJ2-7, with 9 bases identical to TRBD1. The germline gives CDR1 MDHEN, CDR2 SYDVKM. V lost 5 bases, J lost 6 bases, and 8 bases stayed unmatched. The CDR3 is 14 amino acids. The CDR3 protein is CASSDSGTGREQYF. The DNA for the CDR3 is TGTGCCAGCAGTGACTCCGGGACAGGGCGCGAGCAGTACTTC.

This sequence joins TRBV5-4 and TRBJ2-3, with 7 bases lining up with TRBD1. The CDR3 sequence is 17 residues long. Trimming at V came to 3 bases and at J to 0 bases, leaving 10 bases not matched to a gene. Germline CDR1 and CDR2: SGHNT and YYREEE (reference sequence). The chain's CDR3 is CASSSRQGLISTDTQYF. CDR3 bases: TGTGCCAGCAGCTCCCGACAGGGCCTAATTAGCACAGATACGCAGTATTTT.

The chain uses TRBV4-1 and TRBJ2-5; 9 bases line up with TRBD2. This CDR3 has 15 residues. In germline, CDR1 is MGHRA, CDR2 YSYEKL. With 3 bases clipped from V and 5 bases from J, the junction kept 7 bases outside the gene matches. The CDR3 nucleotides are TGCGCCAGCAGCCATGCCGCGGGAGGGCGGGAGACCCAGTACTTC. Amino acid sequence: CASSHAAGGRETQYF.

This rearrangement joins TRBV5-1 to TRBJ2-7, with TRBD1 matching over 9 bases. This CDR3 is built from 15 residues. Germline CDR1 SGHRS, CDR2 YFSETQ. The V gene end was trimmed by 0 bases and the J gene end by 3 bases; junction bases not matched to a gene: 4. The CDR3: CASSLGTGDLYEQYF. The CDR3 DNA sequence: TGCGCCAGCAGCTTGGGGACAGGGGATCTCTACGAGCAGTACTTC.

This clone turned up a few times. The chain has TRBV7-2 and TRBJ2-5; 8 positions agree with TRBD1. Germline trimming cut 5 bases from V and 4 bases from J; bases unmatched to any gene: 9. CDR1 and CDR2 from the germline V gene are SGHTA and FQGNSA. The CDR3 is 15 amino acids. The CDR3 bases are TGTGCCAGCAGCCCTCGGACAGGGTTAATAGAGACCCAGTACTTC. It is translated as CASSPRTGLIETQYF.

The rearrangement links TRBV5-1 to TRBJ2-6, with a possible D match to TRBD2 (6 bases). V was cut by 7 bases and J by 1 base, with 12 bases left in between. This CDR3 contains 15 residues. Germline V CDR1 and CDR2: SGHRS, YFSETQ. Here the CDR3 DNA reads TGCGCCAGCGGGACTTCTGGGTCTGGGGCCAACGTCCTGACTTTC. This translates into CASGTSGSGANVLTF.

This clone has only a few counts. The chain is built from TRBV7-2 and TRBJ1-2; D is unresolved. V lost 1 base and J 2 bases, leaving 11 bases between the germline ends. The germline CDR1 and CDR2 sequences are SGHTA and FQGNSA. The CDR3 is 15 residues long. The CDR3 nucleotides read TGTGCCAGCAGCTTAGAAGGCAGAGGGAACTATGGCTACACCTTC. It yields the protein CASSLEGRGNYGYTF.

Only a few counts were recorded for this clone. The chain links TRBV7-9 to TRBJ1-2, with TRBD1 matching over 8 bases. Germline CDR1 and CDR2: SEHNR and FQNEAQ (reference sequence). The V gene end was trimmed by 5 bases and the J gene end by 2 bases; junction bases not matched to a gene: 7. The CDR3 has 15 amino acids. CDR3 in amino acids: CASSPRDRSNYGYTF. CDR3 sequence (DNA): TGTGCCAGCAGCCCTAGGGACAGGAGCAACTATGGCTACACCTTC.

The J gene is TRBJ1-5, the V gene TRBV7-8; D is unresolved. The CDR3 runs to 16 residues. CDR1 is SGHVS, CDR2 FQNEAQ, per germline. Trimming pared 1 base from V and 4 bases from J, leaving 14 bases between. DNA for the CDR3: TGTGCCAGCAGCTTAGACGGTGGAAGGCGGAATCAGCCCCAGCATTTT. Protein: CASSLDGGRRNQPQHF.

The V and J genes are TRBV4-2 and TRBJ1-4; perhaps TRBD1 as D (5 bases). The germline V and J ends were trimmed by 2 bases and 8 bases, with 15 bases remaining between them. The CDR3 extends over 15 amino acids. Germline V CDR1 and CDR2: LGHNA, YNFKEQ. DNA of the CDR3: TGTGCCAGCAGCCAAAGAAAGGGGCGCGTCGAAAAACTGTTTTTT. Translating it yields CASSQRKGRVEKLFF.

This CDR3 is CASSARTEQYF. As DNA, the CDR3 is TGCGCCAGCAGCGCTCGGACAGAGCAGTACTTC. The gene calls are TRBV5-1 and TRBJ2-7; maybe TRBD1 (5 bases). The germline V and J ends were trimmed by 4 bases and 7 bases, with 9 bases remaining between them. The CDR3 totals 11 residues. The germline gives CDR1 SGHRS, CDR2 YFSETQ.

This clone showed up just a few times. The chain combines TRBV7-2 with TRBJ2-3; unclear D gene. Trimming shortened V by 2 bases and J by 1 base, and 10 bases separated the two germline ends. The CDR3 loop spans 15 amino acids. Germline loops: CDR1 SGHTA, CDR2 FQGNSA. Written as DNA, the CDR3 is TGTGCCAGCAGCTTACTAGACCTCGGCACAGATACGCAGTATTTT. Protein product: CASSLLDLGTDTQYF. Looking up the rest from reference TRBV7-2 and TRBJ2-3 gives the full variable domain: GAGVSQSPSNKVTEKGKDVELRCDPISGHTALYWYRQSLGQGLEFLIYFQGNSAPDKSGLPSDRFSAERTGGSVSTLTIQRTQQEDSAVYLCASSLLDLGTDTQYFGPGTRLTVL.

This clone was recorded a few times. The rearrangement uses TRBV6-5 and TRBJ2-1; D is possibly TRBD1 (5 bases). The CDR3 is 13 amino acids. The V and J ends lost 8 bases and 4 bases respectively, with 12 bases between them. Per germline, CDR1 MNHEY and CDR2 SVGAGI. The CDR3 is CASERQSYNEQFF. The CDR3 DNA reads as TGTGCCAGCGAGAGACAGAGTTACAATGAGCAGTTCTTC.

This clone was counted between two and nine times. The J gene is TRBJ1-1, the V gene TRBV19; D perhaps matches TRBD1 (6 bases). From germline, CDR1 is LNHDA and CDR2 SQIVND (reference sequence). Between the trimmed V and J ends, which lost 4 bases and 0 bases, there was a span of 15 bases. The CDR3 runs 16 residues. As DNA, the CDR3 is TGTGCCAGTAGTACCCCGGACAGAACAATGAACACTGAAGCTTTCTTT. Its protein product is CASSTPDRTMNTEAFF.

V usage is TRBV18 and J usage is TRBJ1-1, with 9 bases identical to TRBD1. This CDR3 spans 14 amino acids. CDR1 KGHSH and CDR2 LQKENI come from the germline V gene. V dropped 3 bases and J dropped 4; count of bases not matched to a gene: 3. Here the CDR3 reads CASSPTTGGTEAFF. In DNA form, the CDR3 reads TGTGCCAGCTCACCTACGACAGGGGGCACTGAAGCTTTCTTT.

This clone was seen a few times. This chain connects TRBV5-1 to TRBJ2-3; 9 nucleotides agree with TRBD2. CDR1 and CDR2 from the germline V gene are SGHRS and YFSETQ. The CDR3 is 16 residues long. V gave up 0 bases and J gave up 4 bases; unmatched junction bases: 6. DNA of the CDR3: TGCGCCAGCAGCTTGGTTGCGGGAGGGCCAGCAGATACGCAGTATTTT. Residues: CASSLVAGGPADTQYF.

This clone was detected a few times. The chain employs TRBV28 and TRBJ2-7; D possibly corresponds to TRBD1 (5 bases). Germline CDR1 is MDHEN and CDR2 is SYDVKM. There are 15 residues in the CDR3. The ends were cut back, 7 bases at V and 0 bases at J, with 16 bases in the middle. The CDR3 here is CASTDSRGSSYEQYF. The CDR3 DNA follows: TGTGCCAGCACCGATAGTAGGGGTAGCTCCTACGAGCAGTACTTC.

This clone was detected ten times or more. The chain couples TRBV28 to TRBJ2-1; tentatively, D is TRBD2 (6 bases). Germline V gene lookup returns CDR1 MDHEN and CDR2 SYDVKM. This CDR3 spans 15 amino acids. Trimming took 4 bases from V and 4 from J, leaving 14 bases between them. The CDR3 DNA follows: TGTGCCAGCAGTTCCCTGACTAGGAGGTACAATGAGCAGTTCTTC. Its protein is CASSSLTRRYNEQFF.

This clone turned up a few times. At one end the junction does not follow the germline gene, possibly because of a read error. The chain is built from TRBV7-7 and TRBJ2-3, with TRBD2 as a possible D gene (7 bases). Germline V gene sequence: CDR1 SSHAT, CDR2 FNYEAQ (reference sequence). This CDR3 spans 15 amino acids. The CDR3 nucleotides read TGTGCTAGCAGCTTGGGGGGGGCCAACACAGATACGCAGTATTTT. It specifies CASSLGGANTDTQYF.

This sequence joins TRBV7-9 and TRBJ2-3; 7 nucleotides align to TRBD2. CDR1 is SEHNR, CDR2 FQNEAQ, per germline (reference sequence). CDR3 length: 13 amino acids. V was pared by 3 bases and J by 5 bases, with 2 bases of the junction left unmatched. The CDR3 loop reads CASSLGLLDTQYF. CDR3 bases: TGTGCCAGCAGCTTGGGACTACTAGATACGCAGTATTTT.

In this sample, this clone turned up a few times. This chain links TRBV5-1 with TRBJ2-7; D is undetermined. Trimming removed 1 base at V and 7 bases at J, with 12 bases between. The CDR3 contains 13 residues. From germline, CDR1 is SGHRS and CDR2 YFSETQ. CDR3 region: CASSLRAFGEQYF. CDR3 nucleotide sequence: TGCGCCAGCAGCTTGCGAGCGTTCGGAGAGCAGTACTTC.

The gene calls are TRBV9 and TRBJ2-3; 7 nucleotides line up with TRBD2. The length of the CDR3 is 15 residues. V dropped 0 bases and J dropped 3; count of bases not matched to a gene: 4. Germline CDR1 reads SGDLS; CDR2 reads YYNGEE. CDR3 bases: TGTGCCAGCAGCGTAGGCCGGGAGGATACAGATACGCAGTATTTT. This gives the protein CASSVGREDTDTQYF.